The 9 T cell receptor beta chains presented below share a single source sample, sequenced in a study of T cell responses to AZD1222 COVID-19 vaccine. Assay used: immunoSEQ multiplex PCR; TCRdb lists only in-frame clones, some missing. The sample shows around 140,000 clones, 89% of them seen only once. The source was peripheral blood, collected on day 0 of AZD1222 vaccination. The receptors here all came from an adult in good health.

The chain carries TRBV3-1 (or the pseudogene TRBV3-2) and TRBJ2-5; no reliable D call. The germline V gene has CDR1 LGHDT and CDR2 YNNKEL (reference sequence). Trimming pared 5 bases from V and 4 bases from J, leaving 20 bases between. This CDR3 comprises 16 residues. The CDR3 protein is CASSSSTKNIAETQYF. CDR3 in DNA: TGTGCCAGCAGCTCCAGCACCAAGAACATAGCAGAGACCCAGTACTTC.

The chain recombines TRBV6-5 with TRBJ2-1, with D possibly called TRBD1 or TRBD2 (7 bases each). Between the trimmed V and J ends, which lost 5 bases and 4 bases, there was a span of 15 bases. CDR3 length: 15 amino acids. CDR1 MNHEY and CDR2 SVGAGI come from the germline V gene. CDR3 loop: CASSRTGEGYNEQFF. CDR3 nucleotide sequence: TGTGCCAGCAGTCGTACAGGGGAGGGTTACAATGAGCAGTTCTTC.

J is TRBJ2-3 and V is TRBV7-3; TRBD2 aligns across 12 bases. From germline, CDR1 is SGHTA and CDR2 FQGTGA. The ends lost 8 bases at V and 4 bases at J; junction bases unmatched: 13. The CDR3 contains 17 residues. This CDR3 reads CASGTYPLAGGPDTQYF. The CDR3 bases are TGTGCCAGCGGGACTTACCCTCTAGCGGGGGGGCCAGATACGCAGTATTTT.

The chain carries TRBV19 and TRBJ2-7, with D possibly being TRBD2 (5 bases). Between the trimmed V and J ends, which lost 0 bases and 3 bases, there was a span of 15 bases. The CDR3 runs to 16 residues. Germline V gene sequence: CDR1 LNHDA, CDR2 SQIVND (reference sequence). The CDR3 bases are TGTGCCAGTAGTATAGAACATGACTACCCGTACTACGAGCAGTACTTC. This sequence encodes CASSIEHDYPYYEQYF. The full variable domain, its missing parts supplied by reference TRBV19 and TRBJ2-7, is DGGITQSPKYLFRKEGQNVTLSCEQNLNHDAMYWYRQDPGQGLRLIYYSQIVNDFQKGDIAEGYSVSREKKESFPLTVTSAQKNPTAFYLCASSIEHDYPYYEQYFGPGTRLTVT.

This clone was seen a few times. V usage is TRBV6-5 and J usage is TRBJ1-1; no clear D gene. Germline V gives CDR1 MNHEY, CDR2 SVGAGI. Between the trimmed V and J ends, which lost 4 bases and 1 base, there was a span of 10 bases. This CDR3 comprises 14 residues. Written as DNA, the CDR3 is TGTGCCAGCAGTTCCCGATCCCAGAACACTGAAGCTTTCTTT. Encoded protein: CASSSRSQNTEAFF.

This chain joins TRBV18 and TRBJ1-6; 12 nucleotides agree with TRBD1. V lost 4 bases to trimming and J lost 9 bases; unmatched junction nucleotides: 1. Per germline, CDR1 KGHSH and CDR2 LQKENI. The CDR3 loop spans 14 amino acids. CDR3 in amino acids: CASSRDRGPSPLHF. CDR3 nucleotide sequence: TGTGCCAGCTCACGGGACAGGGGGCCTTCACCCCTCCACTTT.

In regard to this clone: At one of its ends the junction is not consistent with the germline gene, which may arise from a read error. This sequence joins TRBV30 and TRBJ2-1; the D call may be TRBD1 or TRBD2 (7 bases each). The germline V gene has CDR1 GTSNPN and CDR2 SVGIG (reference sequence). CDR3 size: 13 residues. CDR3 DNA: TGTGCCTGGCAGGGGGGGAGTTACAATGGGCAGTTCTTC. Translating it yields CAWQGGSYNGQFF.

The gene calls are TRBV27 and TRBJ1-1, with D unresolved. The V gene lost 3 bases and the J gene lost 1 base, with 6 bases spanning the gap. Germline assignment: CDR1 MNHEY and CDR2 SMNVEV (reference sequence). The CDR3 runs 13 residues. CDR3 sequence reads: CASSFEGNTEAFF. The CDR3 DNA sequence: TGTGCCAGCAGTTTCGAAGGGAACACTGAAGCTTTCTTT.

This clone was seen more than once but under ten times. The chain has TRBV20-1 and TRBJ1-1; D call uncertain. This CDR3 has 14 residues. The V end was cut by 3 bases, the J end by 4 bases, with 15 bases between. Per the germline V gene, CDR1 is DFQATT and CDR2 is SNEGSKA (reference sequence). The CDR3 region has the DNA TGCAGTGCTAGTTTCTCTCGCAGGTTCACTGAAGCTTTCTTT. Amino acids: CSASFSRRFTEAFF.